This T cell receptor beta chain comes out of a study of Graves' ophthalmopathy and Graves' hyperthyroidism. Study-level background: Peripheral blood collection took place at initial diagnosis, before any treatment.

This clonotype was observed many times. For repertoire sequencing, the TCR beta CDR3 regions were amplified from RNA transcripts. Second-round multiplex PCR came after first-round RT-PCR with HTBI primers. TCRdb re-called the multiplex PCR reads with MiXCR, one entry per CDR3 protein. Altogether about 400,000 distinct CDR3 sequences are present, 15% to 20% being singletons, with the ten largest covering 1.6%. The sample comprised peripheral blood. This clonotype was obtained from a woman between 18 and 29 years old with Graves' ophthalmopathy.

The DNA for the CDR3 is TGTGCCACCAGTGATTCCCGGACAGGGAACTATGGCTACACCTTC. Translated: CATSDSRTGNYGYTF. This chain uses TRBV24-1 with TRBJ1-2, with 8 bases fitting TRBD1. The CDR3 consists of 15 residues. Germline trimming cut 2 bases from V and 2 bases from J; bases unmatched to any gene: 3. CDR1 and CDR2 (germline): KGHDR, SFDVKD.